The 9 T cell receptor beta chains listed next were all sequenced from one sample in a study of T cell responses to AZD1222 COVID-19 vaccine. Profiled with immunoSEQ multiplex PCR; TCRdb holds only in-frame clones, not every one. The sample has approximately 140,000 clones; about 90% are singletons. This specimen consisted of peripheral blood, obtained 28 days after the second dose of the MenACWY control vaccine. These receptors were obtained from an adult who received the MenACWY meningococcal vaccine as a control.

The V call is TRBV3-1 (or the pseudogene TRBV3-2), the J call TRBJ1-4; TRBD1 agrees at 7 bases. The J segment lost 10 bases and the V segment lost 1 base, leaving 9 bases of the junction unmatched. This CDR3 region has 15 residues. Per germline, CDR1 LGHDT and CDR2 YNNKEL (reference sequence). CDR3 in DNA: TGTGCCAGCAGCCAAGCGGGCCAAGGGGGCGGAAAACTGTTTTTT. The encoded protein is CASSQAGQGGGKLFF.

V is TRBV6-4 and J is TRBJ1-1, with D unclear. Germline CDR1 reads MRHNA; CDR2 reads SNTAGT. Trimming removed 4 bases from V and 0 bases from J, with 6 bases in between. This CDR3 has 13 residues. The CDR3 sequence: CASSVSVNTEAFF. The CDR3 nucleotides read TGTGCCAGCAGTGTTAGCGTGAACACTGAAGCTTTCTTT.

The J gene is TRBJ1-6, the V gene TRBV7-3; D might be TRBD1 (5 bases). The V gene lost 5 bases and the J gene lost 5 bases, with 7 bases spanning the gap. Germline CDR1 and CDR2: SGHTA and FQGTGA. The CDR3 covers 13 residues. CDR3 loop: CASSRDDNSPLHF. DNA of the CDR3: TGTGCCAGCAGCCGGGACGATAATTCACCCCTCCACTTT.

The chain recombines TRBV10-1 with TRBJ2-1, with D possibly being TRBD1 (5 bases). This CDR3 region has 14 residues. Per germline, CDR1 WNHNN and CDR2 SYGVQD (reference sequence). Deletions cut 3 bases from V and 8 bases from J, with 14 bases between. The CDR3 nucleotides are TGCGCCAGCAGTGACGGCACCTGGGGCGATGAGCAGTTCTTC. Translation: CASSDGTWGDEQFF.

The gene calls are TRBV19 and TRBJ2-5, with D unresolved. Germline-derived CDR1 and CDR2 are LNHDA and SQIVND (reference sequence). This CDR3 has 15 residues. With 5 bases removed from V and 5 bases from J, the gap between germline ends came to 18 bases. The CDR3 here is CASSRLGSDRETQYF. The CDR3 DNA is TGTGCCAGTAGTCGGTTGGGATCCGACCGGGAGACCCAGTACTTC.

V gene TRBV5-8 combines with J gene TRBJ2-2; D is possibly TRBD2 (6 bases). V was pared by 4 bases and J by 4 bases, with 23 bases between. Germline CDR1 is SGHTS and CDR2 is YDEGEE. The CDR3 contains 18 residues. CDR3 loop: CASSRPKASGPLTGELFF. The CDR3 DNA follows: TGTGCCAGCAGCCGACCCAAAGCGAGCGGGCCCCTCACCGGGGAGCTGTTTTTT.

This clone has a single count. The V and J genes are TRBV28 and TRBJ1-6; maybe TRBD1 (6 bases). The CDR3 has 12 residues. Germline V gene sequence: CDR1 MDHEN, CDR2 SYDVKM. The germline V and J ends were trimmed by 5 bases and 7 bases, with 6 bases remaining between them. The CDR3 DNA reads TGTGCCAGCAGTGGGGGCAATTCACCCCTCCACTTT. Translating gives CASSGGNSPLHF.

The J gene is TRBJ1-1, the V gene TRBV5-1; 8 nucleotides line up with TRBD1. Looked up from germline, CDR1 is SGHRS and CDR2 is YFSETQ. The V gene end was trimmed by 0 bases and the J gene end by 5 bases; junction bases not matched to a gene: 6. The CDR3 spans 15 residues. The CDR3 loop is CASSLVPGGWTEAFF. CDR3 in DNA: TGCGCCAGCAGCTTGGTTCCAGGGGGCTGGACTGAAGCTTTCTTT.

The V and J genes are TRBV11-2 and TRBJ2-1; 8 nucleotides match TRBD2. CDR1 and CDR2 from the germline V gene are SGHAT and FQNNGV. The CDR3 runs to 12 residues. J lost 7 bases, V lost 5 bases, and 1 base had no gene match. The DNA of the CDR3 is TGTGCCAGCAGCCGGGAGGGGAATGAGCAGTTCTTC. Amino acids: CASSREGNEQFF.